This TCR beta chain was recorded in a study of CD8 T cells in Susac syndrome (dated by TCRdb to 2018 to 2020). About the investigation overall: Whether CD8+ T cell activation and differentiation in Susac syndrome was antigen driven was tested using repertoire sequencing. General conclusions and limits of the study: The number of individuals in the TCR sequencing and HLA analysis was acknowledged as relatively small.

About this clonotype itself: The antigen it binds to is not known. No base-level quality is on record; no much larger clone is a single base apart.

Peripheral blood CD8+ and CD4+ T cells from healthy donors, Susac syndrome patients and multiple sclerosis patients were profiled using high-throughput TCR beta sequencing. Multiple sclerosis controls were treatment-naive patients with stable or active relapsing-remitting disease fulfilling revised McDonald criteria. Bulk CD8+ and CD4+ T cells were purified by magnetic negative isolation, whereas CD8+ TEMRA cells were enriched by FACS. Blood was collected in EDTA tubes and processed within 24 hours, with PBMCs isolated through density gradient centrifugation. PBMCs intended for TCR sequencing were cryopreserved in liquid nitrogen and were subsequently thawed in a 37 degrees C water bath. The sorted or isolated CD4+, CD8+ and CD8+ TEMRA cells reached a purity of at least 90%. RNA was extracted with the RNeasy kit and roughly 0.5 to 1 ug was reverse transcribed using random hexamers. TCR beta CDR3 regions were amplified with the immunoSEQ multiplex PCR assay covering 54 Vbeta and 13 Jbeta segments. Bias from PCR amplification was corrected by using a synthetic template baseline for primer optimization and for computational correction. As for the original processing: Reads were assigned to V, D and J genes according to IMGT and analyzed in immunoSEQ Analyzer, with only productive sequences retained. To calculate clonality, Shannon entropy was normalized by log2 of the number of productive unique sequences and then subtracted from one. For each patient and control, public and private clones were evaluated within the 100 most prevalent clones. Susac-specific clones were defined as absent from healthy and MS cohorts, over a thousand published viral clones and other ImmuneACCESS disease sequences. Clones were called with MiXCR by TCRdb after fastp trimmed the public reads at Q25, and only in-frame beta chains were retained. One record per CDR3 amino acid sequence lists the most common genes and DNA. Here the V and J calls rest on TCRdb's processing, not on the authors' analysis. This sample is represented by around 71,000 distinct CDR3 sequences; 95% to 96% of them were singletons. Jointly, the top ten make up 0.085% to 0.14% of the sample.

V lost 5 bases and J lost 2 bases; the stretch between them is 10 bases long. Via the germline V gene, CDR1 is MDHEN and CDR2 SYDVKM. The CDR3 sequence holds 13 residues, the cysteine and phenylalanine included. The DNA shown is the 39-base CDR3, in frame from base 1. Sequenced material: CD4+ T cells from PBMCs. This chain is built from TRBV28 and TRBJ2-7, with TRBD1 perhaps the D gene, on 6 matching bases. The TCR comes from a human donor with multiple sclerosis. The base sequence is TGTGCCAGCAGTGGGACAACTCCCTACGAGCAGTACTTC. Translated, this is CASSGTTPYEQYF.